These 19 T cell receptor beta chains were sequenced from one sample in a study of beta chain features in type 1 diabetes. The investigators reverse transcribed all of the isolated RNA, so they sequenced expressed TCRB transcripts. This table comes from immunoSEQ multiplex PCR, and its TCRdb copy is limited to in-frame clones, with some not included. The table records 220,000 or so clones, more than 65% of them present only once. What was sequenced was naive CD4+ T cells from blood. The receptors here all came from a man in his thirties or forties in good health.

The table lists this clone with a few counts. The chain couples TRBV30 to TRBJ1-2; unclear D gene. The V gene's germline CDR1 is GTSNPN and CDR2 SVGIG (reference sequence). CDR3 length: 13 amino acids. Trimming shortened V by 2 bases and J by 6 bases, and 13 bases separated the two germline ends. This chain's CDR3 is CAWSNFPEDGYTF. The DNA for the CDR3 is TGTGCCTGGAGTAACTTCCCGGAAGATGGCTACACCTTC.

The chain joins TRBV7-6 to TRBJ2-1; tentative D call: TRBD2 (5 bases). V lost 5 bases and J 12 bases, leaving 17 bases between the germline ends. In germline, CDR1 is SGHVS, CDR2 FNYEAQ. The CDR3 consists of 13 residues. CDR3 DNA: TGTGCCAGCAGCCCCGGGCGCGCTAGCCGGCAGTTCTTC. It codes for CASSPGRASRQFF.

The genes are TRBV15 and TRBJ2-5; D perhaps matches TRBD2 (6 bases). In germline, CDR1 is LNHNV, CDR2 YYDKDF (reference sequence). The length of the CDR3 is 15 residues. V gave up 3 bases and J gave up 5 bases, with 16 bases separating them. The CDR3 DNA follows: TGTGCCACCAGCAGGCGGGAAGGGACGCGGGAGACCCAGTACTTC. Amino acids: CATSRREGTRETQYF. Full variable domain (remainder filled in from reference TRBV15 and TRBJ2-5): DAMVIQNPRYQVTQFGKPVTLSCSQTLNHNVMYWYQQKSSQAPKLLFHYYDKDFNNEADTPDNFQSRRPNTSFCFLDIRSPGLGDTAMYLCATSRREGTRETQYFGPGTRLLVL.

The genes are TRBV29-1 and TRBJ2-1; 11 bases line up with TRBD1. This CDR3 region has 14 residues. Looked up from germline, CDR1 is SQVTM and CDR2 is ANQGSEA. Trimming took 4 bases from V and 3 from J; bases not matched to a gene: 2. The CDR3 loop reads CSVVGTGGYNEQFF. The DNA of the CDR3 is TGCAGCGTTGTCGGGACAGGGGGCTACAATGAGCAGTTCTTC.

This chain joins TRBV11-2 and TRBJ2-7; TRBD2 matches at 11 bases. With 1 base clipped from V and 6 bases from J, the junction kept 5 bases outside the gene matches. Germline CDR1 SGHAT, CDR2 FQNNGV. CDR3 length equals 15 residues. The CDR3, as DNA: TGTGCCAGCAGCTTAGGGCTAGCGGGAGGTGCCGAGCAGTACTTC. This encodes CASSLGLAGGAEQYF. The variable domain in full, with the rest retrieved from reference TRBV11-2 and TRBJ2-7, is EAGVAQSPRYKIIEKRQSVAFWCNPISGHATLYWYQQILGQGPKLLIQFQNNGVVDDSQLPKDRFSAERLKGVDSTLKIQPAKLEDSAVYLCASSLGLAGGAEQYFGPGTRLTVT.

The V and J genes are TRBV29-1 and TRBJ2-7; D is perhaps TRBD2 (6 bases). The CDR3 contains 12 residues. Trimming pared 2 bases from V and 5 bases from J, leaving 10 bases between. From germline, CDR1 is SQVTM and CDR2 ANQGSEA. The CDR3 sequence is CSVERLGDEQYF. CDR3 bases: TGCAGCGTTGAAAGACTAGGGGACGAGCAGTACTTC.

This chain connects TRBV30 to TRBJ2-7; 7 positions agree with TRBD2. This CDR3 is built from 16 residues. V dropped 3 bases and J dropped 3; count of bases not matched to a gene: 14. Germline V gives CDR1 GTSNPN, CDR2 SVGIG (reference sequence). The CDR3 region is CAWRGPFWDYNYEQYF. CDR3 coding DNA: TGTGCCTGGAGGGGACCCTTTTGGGACTATAACTACGAGCAGTACTTC.

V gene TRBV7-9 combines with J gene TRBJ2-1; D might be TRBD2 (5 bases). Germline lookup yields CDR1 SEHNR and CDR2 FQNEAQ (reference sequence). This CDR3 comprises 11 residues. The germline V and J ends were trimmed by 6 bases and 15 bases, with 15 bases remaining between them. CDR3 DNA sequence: TGTGCCAGCAGTACTAGGGAGTGGCCGTTCTTC. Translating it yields CASSTREWPFF.

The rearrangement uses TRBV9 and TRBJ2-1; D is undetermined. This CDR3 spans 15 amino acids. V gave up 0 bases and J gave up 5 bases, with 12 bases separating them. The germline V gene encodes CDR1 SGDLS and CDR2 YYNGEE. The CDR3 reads CASSVGDSPHNEQFF. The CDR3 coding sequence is TGTGCCAGCAGCGTAGGAGATTCCCCCCACAATGAGCAGTTCTTC.

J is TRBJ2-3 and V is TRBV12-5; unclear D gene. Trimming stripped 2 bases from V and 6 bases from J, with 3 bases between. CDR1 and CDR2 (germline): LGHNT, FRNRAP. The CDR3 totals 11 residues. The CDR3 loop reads CASGLLDTQYF. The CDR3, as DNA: TGTGCTAGTGGTTTGTTGGATACGCAGTATTTT.

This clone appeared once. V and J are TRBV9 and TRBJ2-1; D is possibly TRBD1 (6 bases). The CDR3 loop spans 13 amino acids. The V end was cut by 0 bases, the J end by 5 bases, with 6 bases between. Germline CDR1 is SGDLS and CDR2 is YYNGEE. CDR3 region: CASSVDRDNEQFF. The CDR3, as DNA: TGTGCCAGCAGCGTAGACAGGGACAATGAGCAGTTCTTC.

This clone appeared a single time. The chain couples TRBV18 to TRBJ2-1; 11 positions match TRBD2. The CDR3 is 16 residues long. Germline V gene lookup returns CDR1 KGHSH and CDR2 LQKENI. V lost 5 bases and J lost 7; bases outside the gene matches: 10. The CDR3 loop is CASSSELAGVGNEQFF. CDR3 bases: TGTGCCAGCTCAAGCGAACTAGCGGGAGTAGGAAATGAGCAGTTCTTC.

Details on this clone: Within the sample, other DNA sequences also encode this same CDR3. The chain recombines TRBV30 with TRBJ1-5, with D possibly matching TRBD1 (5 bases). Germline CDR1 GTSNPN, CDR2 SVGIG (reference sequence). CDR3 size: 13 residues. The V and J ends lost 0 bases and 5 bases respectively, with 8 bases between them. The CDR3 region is CAWSVRGDQPQHF. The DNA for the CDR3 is TGTGCCTGGAGTGTACGGGGGGATCAGCCCCAGCATTTT.

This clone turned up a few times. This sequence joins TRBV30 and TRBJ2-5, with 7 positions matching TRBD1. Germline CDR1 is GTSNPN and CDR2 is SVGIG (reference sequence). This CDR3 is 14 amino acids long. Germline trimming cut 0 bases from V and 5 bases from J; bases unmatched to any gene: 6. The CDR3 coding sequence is TGTGCCTGGAGTGTTGTAGGGGGCTACGAGACCCAGTACTTC. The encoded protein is CAWSVVGGYETQYF.

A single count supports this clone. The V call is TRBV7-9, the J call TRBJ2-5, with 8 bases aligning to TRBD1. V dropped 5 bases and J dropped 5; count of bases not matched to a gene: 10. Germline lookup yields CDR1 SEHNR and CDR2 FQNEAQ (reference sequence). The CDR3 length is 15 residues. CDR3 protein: CASSAWTGPWETQYF. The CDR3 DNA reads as TGTGCCAGCAGCGCCTGGACAGGGCCCTGGGAGACCCAGTACTTC.

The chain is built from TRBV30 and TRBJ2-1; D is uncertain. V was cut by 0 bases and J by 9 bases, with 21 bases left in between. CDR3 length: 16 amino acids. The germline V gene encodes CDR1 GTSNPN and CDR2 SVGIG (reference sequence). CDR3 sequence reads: CAWSVLRPSGLVEQFF. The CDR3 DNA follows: TGTGCCTGGAGTGTACTCAGGCCTAGTGGTCTCGTTGAGCAGTTCTTC.

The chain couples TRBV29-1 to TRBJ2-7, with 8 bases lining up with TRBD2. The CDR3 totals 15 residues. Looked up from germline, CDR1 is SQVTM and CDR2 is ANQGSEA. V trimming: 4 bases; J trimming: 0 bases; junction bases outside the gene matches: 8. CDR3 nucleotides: TGCAGCGTTGCCCGGGGGGGACCAAGCTCCTACGAGCAGTACTTC. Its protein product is CSVARGGPSSYEQYF.

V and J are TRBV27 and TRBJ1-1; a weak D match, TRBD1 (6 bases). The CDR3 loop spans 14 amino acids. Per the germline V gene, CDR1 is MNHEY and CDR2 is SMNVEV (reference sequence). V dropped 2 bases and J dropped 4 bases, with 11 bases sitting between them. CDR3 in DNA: TGTGCCAGCAGTTTACGGGGGCATGGCACTGAAGCTTTCTTT. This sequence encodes CASSLRGHGTEAFF.

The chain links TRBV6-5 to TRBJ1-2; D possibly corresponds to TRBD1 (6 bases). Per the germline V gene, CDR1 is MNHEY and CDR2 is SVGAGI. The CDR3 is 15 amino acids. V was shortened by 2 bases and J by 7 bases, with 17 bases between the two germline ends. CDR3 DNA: TGTGCCAGCAGTTACGCACAGGGATTAGGCTCTGGCTACACCTTC. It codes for CASSYAQGLGSGYTF.